The 10 T cell receptor beta chains listed next were all sequenced from one sample in a study of blood T cell repertoires in COVID-19. Profiling relied on immunoSEQ multiplex PCR, and the TCRdb table lists in-frame clones only, not all of them. Here the sample spans some 14,000 clones, 80% to 90% being singletons. The sequenced material came from peripheral blood. The receptor set was obtained from a human donor in a cohort sampled during active COVID-19.

V usage is TRBV6-2 or TRBV6-3 and J usage is TRBJ2-1; 9 positions agree with TRBD2. V was pared by 6 bases and J by 5 bases, with 11 bases of the junction left unmatched. The CDR3 covers 16 residues. Germline V lookup: CDR1 MNHEY, CDR2 SVGEGT. The CDR3 here is CASSTPGLADHNEQFF. In DNA, the CDR3 is TGTGCCAGCAGCACCCCGGGACTAGCCGATCACAATGAGCAGTTCTTC.

The chain couples TRBV28 to TRBJ2-7; TRBD2 matches at 8 bases. This CDR3 has 16 residues. V was pared by 4 bases and J by 1 base, with 9 bases of the junction left unmatched. Per germline, CDR1 MDHEN and CDR2 SYDVKM. CDR3 DNA sequence: TGTGCCAGCAGTTCCCCGGGATTAGCGGGATCCTACGAGCAGTACTTC. It yields the protein CASSSPGLAGSYEQYF.

The chain recombines TRBV7-2 with TRBJ2-1, with 8 positions matching TRBD2. This CDR3 is built from 13 residues. V was pared by 5 bases and J by 11 bases, with 8 bases of the junction left unmatched. Germline loops: CDR1 SGHTA, CDR2 FQGNSA. The CDR3 sequence is CASSPSYSGKQFF. In nucleotides, the CDR3 is TGTGCCAGCAGCCCGAGTTATAGCGGGAAGCAGTTCTTC.

The rearrangement uses TRBV6-2 or TRBV6-3 and TRBJ2-7, with a weak D call TRBD1 (5 bases). CDR1 is MNHEY and CDR2 is SVGEGT in the germline V gene. This CDR3 has 12 residues. Trimming removed 6 bases from V and 4 bases from J, with 10 bases in between. The CDR3 protein is CASSRQGYEQYF. In nucleotides, the CDR3 is TGTGCCAGCAGCCGCCAGGGTTACGAGCAGTACTTC.

This clone was seen just once. V and J are TRBV11-3 and TRBJ2-3; D remains ambiguous. In germline, CDR1 is SGHNT, CDR2 YENEEA. The CDR3 has 16 amino acids. With 1 base removed from V and 4 bases from J, the gap between germline ends came to 15 bases. The CDR3 bases are TGTGCCAGCAGCTTAGTATCGGGTCTATACTCAGATACGCAGTATTTT. As protein: CASSLVSGLYSDTQYF.

This chain uses TRBV29-1 with TRBJ2-3; 9 bases are a match to TRBD1. The CDR3 runs 15 residues. In germline, CDR1 is SQVTM, CDR2 ANQGSEA. V trimming: 4 bases; J trimming: 1 base; junction bases outside the gene matches: 6. The CDR3 protein is CSVVRQGGGTDTQYF. In DNA, the CDR3 is TGCAGCGTTGTTAGACAGGGGGGTGGCACAGATACGCAGTATTTT.

The chain joins TRBV14 to TRBJ1-6; the match to TRBD1 covers 8 bases. The CDR3 has 15 amino acids. The germline V gene encodes CDR1 SGHDN and CDR2 FVKESK. Losses at the gene ends were 3 bases for V and 10 bases for J; bases not matched to a gene: 8. The CDR3 region has the DNA TGTGCCAGCAGCCAGGAAGACAGGGGTTACTCACCCCTCCACTTT. It is translated as CASSQEDRGYSPLHF.

The chain recombines TRBV5-1 with TRBJ2-5, with no clear D. The CDR3 covers 11 residues. Germline V lookup: CDR1 SGHRS, CDR2 YFSETQ. V shed 4 bases and J shed 2 bases, with 3 bases lying between them. The CDR3 sequence is CASSLQETQYF. DNA of the CDR3: TGCGCCAGCAGCCTTCAAGAGACCCAGTACTTC.

DNA for the CDR3: TGTGCCAGCAGCTTAGGTAGGCCTTGGGCGGGAAACGAGCAGTACTTC. Protein: CASSLGRPWAGNEQYF. The chain combines TRBV7-9 with TRBJ2-7; a weak D match, TRBD2 (6 bases). Germline-derived CDR1 and CDR2 are SEHNR and FQNEAQ (reference sequence). The CDR3 sequence is 16 residues long. V shed 1 base and J shed 5 bases, with 18 bases lying between them. Combining the CDR3 with reference TRBV7-9 and TRBJ2-7 gives the whole variable domain DTGVSQNPRHKITKRGQNVTFRCDPISEHNRLYWYRQTLGQGPEFLTYFQNEAQLEKSRLLSDRFSAERPKGSFSTLEIQRTEQGDSAMYLCASSLGRPWAGNEQYFGPGTRLTVT.

This chain joins TRBV28 and TRBJ2-5; TRBD1 aligns across 8 bases. Losses at the gene ends were 6 bases for V and 2 bases for J; bases not matched to a gene: 11. Germline V CDR1 and CDR2: MDHEN, SYDVKM. This CDR3 has 16 amino acids. CDR3 nucleotides: TGTGCCAGCAGCAAAAGACAGGGGACATTACAAGAGACCCAGTACTTC. Encoded protein: CASSKRQGTLQETQYF. Combining the CDR3 with reference TRBV28 and TRBJ2-5 gives the whole variable domain DVKVTQSSRYLVKRTGEKVFLECVQDMDHENMFWYRQDPGLGLRLIYFSYDVKMKEKGDIPEGYSVSREKKERFSLILESASTNQTSMYLCASSKRQGTLQETQYFGPGTRLLVL.